This TCR beta chain derives from a study of identical twins. A single record per CDR3 protein comes from TCRdb applying MiXCR to the 5' RACE reads. Of some 1,700,000 distinct CDR3 sequences listed, about 32% were seen once; the top ten hold roughly 0.3%. Trimming cost V 7 bases and J 2 bases, with 13 bases left between them. The CDR3 extends over 14 amino acids. Germline CDR1 MNHEY, CDR2 SMNVEV (reference sequence). V gene TRBV27 combines with J gene TRBJ2-3; D is perhaps TRBD1 or TRBD2 (5 bases each). The source material was cord blood. This receptor was identified in a newborn girl in good health. CDR3 in amino acids: CASTWGPHTDTQYF. CDR3 in DNA: TGTGCCAGCACCTGGGGACCACACACAGATACGCAGTATTTT.